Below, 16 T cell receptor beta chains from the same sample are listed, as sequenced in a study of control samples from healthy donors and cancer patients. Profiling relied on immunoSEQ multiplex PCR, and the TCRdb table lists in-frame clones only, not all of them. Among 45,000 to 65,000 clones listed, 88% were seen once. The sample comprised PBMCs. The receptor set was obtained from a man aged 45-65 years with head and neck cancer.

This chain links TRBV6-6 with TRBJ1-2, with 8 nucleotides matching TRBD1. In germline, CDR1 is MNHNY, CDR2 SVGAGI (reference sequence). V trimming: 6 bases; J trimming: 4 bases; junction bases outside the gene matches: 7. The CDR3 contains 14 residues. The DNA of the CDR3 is TGTGCCAGCAGCCCACAGGGGGAAGGCTATGGCTACACCTTC. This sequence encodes CASSPQGEGYGYTF.

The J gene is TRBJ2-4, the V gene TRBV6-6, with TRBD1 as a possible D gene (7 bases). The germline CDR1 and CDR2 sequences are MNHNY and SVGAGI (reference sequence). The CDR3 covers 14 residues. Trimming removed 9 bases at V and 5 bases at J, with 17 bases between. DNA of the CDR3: TGTGCCAGTACAAAGGGCAGGGGGGAAAACATTCAGTACTTC. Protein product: CASTKGRGENIQYF.

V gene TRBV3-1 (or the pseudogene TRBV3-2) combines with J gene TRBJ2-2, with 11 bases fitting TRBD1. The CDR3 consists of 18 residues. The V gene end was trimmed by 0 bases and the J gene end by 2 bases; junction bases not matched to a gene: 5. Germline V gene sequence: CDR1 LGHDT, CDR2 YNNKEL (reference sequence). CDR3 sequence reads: CASSQDRRTGGNTGELFF. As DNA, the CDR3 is TGTGCCAGCAGCCAAGATCGAAGGACAGGGGGCAACACCGGGGAGCTGTTTTTT.

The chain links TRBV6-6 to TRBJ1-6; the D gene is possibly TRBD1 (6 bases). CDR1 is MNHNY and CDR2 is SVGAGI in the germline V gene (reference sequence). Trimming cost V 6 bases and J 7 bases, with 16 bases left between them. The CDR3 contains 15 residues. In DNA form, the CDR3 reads TGTGCCAGCAGCCCAACACGTACAGGGAATTCACCCCTCCACTTT. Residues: CASSPTRTGNSPLHF.

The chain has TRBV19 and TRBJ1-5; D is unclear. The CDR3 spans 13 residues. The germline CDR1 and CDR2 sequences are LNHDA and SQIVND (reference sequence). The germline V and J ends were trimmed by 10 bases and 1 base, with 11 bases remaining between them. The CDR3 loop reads CATHDMSNQPQHF. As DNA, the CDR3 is TGTGCCACCCACGACATGAGCAATCAGCCCCAGCATTTT.

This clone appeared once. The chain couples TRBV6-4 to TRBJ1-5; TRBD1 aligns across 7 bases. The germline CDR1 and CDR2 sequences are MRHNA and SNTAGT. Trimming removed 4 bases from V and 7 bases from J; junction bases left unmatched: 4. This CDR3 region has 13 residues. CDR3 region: CASSVEGGQPQHF. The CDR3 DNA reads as TGTGCCAGCAGTGTTGAAGGGGGCCAGCCCCAGCATTTT.

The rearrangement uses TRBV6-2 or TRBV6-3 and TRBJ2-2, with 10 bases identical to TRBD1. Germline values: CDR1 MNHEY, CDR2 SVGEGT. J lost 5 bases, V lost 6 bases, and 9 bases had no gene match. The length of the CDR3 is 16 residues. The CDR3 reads CASSSQGGQGTGELFF. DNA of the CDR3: TGTGCCAGCAGCTCCCAGGGGGGACAGGGGACCGGGGAGCTGTTTTTT.

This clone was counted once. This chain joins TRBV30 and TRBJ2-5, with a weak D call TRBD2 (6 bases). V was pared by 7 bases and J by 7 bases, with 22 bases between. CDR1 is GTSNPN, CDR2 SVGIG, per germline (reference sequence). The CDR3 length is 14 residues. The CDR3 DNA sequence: TGTGCCTCCTCACCCGAGACTAGAGTTAGGACCCAGTACTTC. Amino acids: CASSPETRVRTQYF.

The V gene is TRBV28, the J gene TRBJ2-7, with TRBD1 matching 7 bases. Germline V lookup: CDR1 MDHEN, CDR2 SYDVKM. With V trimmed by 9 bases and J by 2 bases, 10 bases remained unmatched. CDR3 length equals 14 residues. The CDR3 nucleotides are TGTGCCAGTTTTTTCCGGGACAGAGCCTACGAGCAGTACTTC. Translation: CASFFRDRAYEQYF.

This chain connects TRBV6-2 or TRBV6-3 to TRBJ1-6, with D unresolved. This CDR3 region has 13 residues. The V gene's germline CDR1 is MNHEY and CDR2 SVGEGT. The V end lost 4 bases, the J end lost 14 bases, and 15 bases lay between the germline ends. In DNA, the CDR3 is TGTGCCAGCAGTTCCCCCGAAATTTCCTCCCTCCACTTT. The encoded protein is CASSSPEISSLHF.

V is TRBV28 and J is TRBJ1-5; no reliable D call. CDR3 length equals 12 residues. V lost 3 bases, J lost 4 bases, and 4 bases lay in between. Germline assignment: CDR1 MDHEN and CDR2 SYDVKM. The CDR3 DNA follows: TGTGCCAGCAGTTTCGAGAATCAGCCCCAGCATTTT. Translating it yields CASSFENQPQHF.

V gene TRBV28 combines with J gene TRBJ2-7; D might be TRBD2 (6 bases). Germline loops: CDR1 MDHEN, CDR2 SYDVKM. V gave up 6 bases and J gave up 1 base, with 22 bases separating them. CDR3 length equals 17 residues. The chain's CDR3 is CASSSLTAGTGSYEQYF. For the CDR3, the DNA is TGTGCCAGCAGCAGTTTAACGGCGGGGACGGGGTCCTACGAGCAGTACTTC.

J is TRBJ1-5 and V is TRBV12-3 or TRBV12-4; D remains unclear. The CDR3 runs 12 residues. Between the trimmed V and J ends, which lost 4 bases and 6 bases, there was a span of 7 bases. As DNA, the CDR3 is TGTGCCAGCAGTTCGACCTTTCAGCCCCAGCATTTT. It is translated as CASSSTFQPQHF.

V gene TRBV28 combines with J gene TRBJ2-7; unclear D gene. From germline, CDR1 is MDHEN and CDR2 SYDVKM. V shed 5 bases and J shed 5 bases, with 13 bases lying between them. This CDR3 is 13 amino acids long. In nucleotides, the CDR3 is TGTGCCAGCAGTCCCCGGACCCTTCACGAGCAGTACTTC. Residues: CASSPRTLHEQYF.

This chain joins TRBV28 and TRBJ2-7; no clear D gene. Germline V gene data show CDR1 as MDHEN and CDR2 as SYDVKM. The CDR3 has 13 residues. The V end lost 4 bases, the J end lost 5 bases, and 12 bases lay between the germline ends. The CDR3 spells CASSSAMTDEQYF. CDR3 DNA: TGTGCCAGCAGTTCCGCCATGACCGACGAGCAGTACTTC.

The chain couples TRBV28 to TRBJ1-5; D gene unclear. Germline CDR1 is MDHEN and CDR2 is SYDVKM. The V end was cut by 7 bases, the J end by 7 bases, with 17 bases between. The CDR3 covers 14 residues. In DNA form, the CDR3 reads TGTGCCAGCATTACCCCCCGTGGGAGACAGCCCCAGCATTTT. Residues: CASITPRGRQPQHF.